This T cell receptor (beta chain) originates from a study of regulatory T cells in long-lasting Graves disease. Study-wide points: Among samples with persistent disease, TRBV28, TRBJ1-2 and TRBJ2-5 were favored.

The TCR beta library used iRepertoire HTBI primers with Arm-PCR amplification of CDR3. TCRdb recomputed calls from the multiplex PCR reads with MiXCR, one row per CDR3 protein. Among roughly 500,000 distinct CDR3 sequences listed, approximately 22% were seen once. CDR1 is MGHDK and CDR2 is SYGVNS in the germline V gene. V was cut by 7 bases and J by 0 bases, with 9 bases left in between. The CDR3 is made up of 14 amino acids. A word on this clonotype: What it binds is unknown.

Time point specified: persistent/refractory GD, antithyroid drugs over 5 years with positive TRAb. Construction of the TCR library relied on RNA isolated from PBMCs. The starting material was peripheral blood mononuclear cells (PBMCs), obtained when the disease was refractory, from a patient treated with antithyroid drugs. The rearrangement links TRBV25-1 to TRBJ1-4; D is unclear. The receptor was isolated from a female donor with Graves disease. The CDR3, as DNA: TGTGCCAGCATGGGGAAGTCAACTAATGAAAAACTGTTTTTT. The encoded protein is CASMGKSTNEKLFF. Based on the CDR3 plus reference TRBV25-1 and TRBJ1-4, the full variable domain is EADIYQTPRYLVIGTGKKITLECSQTMGHDKMYWYQQDPGMELHLIHYSYGVNSTEKGDLSSESTVSRIRTEHFPLTLESARPSHTSQYLCASMGKSTNEKLFFGSGTQLSVL.